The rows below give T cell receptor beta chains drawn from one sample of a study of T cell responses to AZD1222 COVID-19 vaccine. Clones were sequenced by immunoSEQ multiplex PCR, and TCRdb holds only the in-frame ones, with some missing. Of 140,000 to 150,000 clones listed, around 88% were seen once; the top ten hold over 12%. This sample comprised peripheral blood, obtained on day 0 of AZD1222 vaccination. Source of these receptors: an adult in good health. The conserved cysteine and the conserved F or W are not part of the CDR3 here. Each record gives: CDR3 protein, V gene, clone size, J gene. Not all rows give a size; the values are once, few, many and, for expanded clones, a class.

cdr3_aa: ATSRDRAGVLYEQY
v_call: TRBV15
clone_size: NA
j_call: TRBJ2-7

cdr3_aa: ASSLKTSGGRPYNEQF
v_call: TRBV7-2
clone_size: once
j_call: TRBJ2-1

cdr3_aa: ASCSWTEAF
v_call: TRBV2
clone_size: NA
j_call: TRBJ1-1

cdr3_aa: ASSYSRGNSGNTIY
v_call: TRBV6-5
clone_size: NA
j_call: TRBJ1-3

cdr3_aa: ASSYTGGPYEQY
v_call: TRBV7-3
clone_size: NA
j_call: TRBJ2-7

cdr3_aa: ASSLPGDMNTEAF
v_call: TRBV5-1
clone_size: NA
j_call: TRBJ1-1

cdr3_aa: AIRDGGSRDTQY
v_call: TRBV10-3
clone_size: NA
j_call: TRBJ2-3

cdr3_aa: ASSYVGGGFYGYT
v_call: TRBV28
clone_size: NA
j_call: TRBJ1-2

cdr3_aa: ASRPNRATNEKLF
v_call: TRBV7-9
clone_size: NA
j_call: TRBJ1-4

cdr3_aa: ASSETGVGNSPLH
v_call: TRBV6-1
clone_size: NA
j_call: TRBJ1-6

cdr3_aa: AWNADTEAF
v_call: TRBV30
clone_size: NA
j_call: TRBJ1-1

cdr3_aa: ASSSPLGTEEDEKLF
v_call: TRBV5-6
clone_size: NA
j_call: TRBJ1-4

cdr3_aa: ASSLENRGRGPPLH
v_call: TRBV7-9
clone_size: NA
j_call: TRBJ1-6

cdr3_aa: ASRKLDGYT
v_call: TRBV19
clone_size: NA
j_call: TRBJ1-2

cdr3_aa: ASSIGNLAPWGPDTQY
v_call: TRBV19
clone_size: NA
j_call: TRBJ2-3

cdr3_aa: ASSQSGQGAYEQY
v_call: TRBV6-2/TRBV6-3
clone_size: NA
j_call: TRBJ2-7

cdr3_aa: ASRAGRGRTGELF
v_call: TRBV28
clone_size: NA
j_call: TRBJ2-2

cdr3_aa: ATSRDLLSYGYT
v_call: TRBV15
clone_size: NA
j_call: TRBJ1-2

cdr3_aa: ASSLLWTGYEQY
v_call: TRBV11-2
clone_size: NA
j_call: TRBJ2-7

cdr3_aa: ASSFSDARGHHGYT
v_call: TRBV27
clone_size: NA
j_call: TRBJ1-2

cdr3_aa: ASSPQLDQPQH
v_call: TRBV18
clone_size: NA
j_call: TRBJ1-5

cdr3_aa: ASSLARGPQH
v_call: TRBV5-4
clone_size: once
j_call: TRBJ1-5

cdr3_aa: ASSLQGYSNEKLF
v_call: TRBV11-2
clone_size: NA
j_call: TRBJ1-4

cdr3_aa: ASSRDRAYEQY
v_call: TRBV7-8
clone_size: few
j_call: TRBJ2-7

cdr3_aa: ARMDVPAGPASQPQH
v_call: TRBV5-1
clone_size: once
j_call: TRBJ1-5

cdr3_aa: ASSLQGIASGNTIY
v_call: TRBV7-9
clone_size: few
j_call: TRBJ1-3

cdr3_aa: ASSPRPPLRGTSYEQY
v_call: TRBV4-2
clone_size: NA
j_call: TRBJ2-7

cdr3_aa: ASSPAGGYGYT
v_call: TRBV9
clone_size: once
j_call: TRBJ1-2